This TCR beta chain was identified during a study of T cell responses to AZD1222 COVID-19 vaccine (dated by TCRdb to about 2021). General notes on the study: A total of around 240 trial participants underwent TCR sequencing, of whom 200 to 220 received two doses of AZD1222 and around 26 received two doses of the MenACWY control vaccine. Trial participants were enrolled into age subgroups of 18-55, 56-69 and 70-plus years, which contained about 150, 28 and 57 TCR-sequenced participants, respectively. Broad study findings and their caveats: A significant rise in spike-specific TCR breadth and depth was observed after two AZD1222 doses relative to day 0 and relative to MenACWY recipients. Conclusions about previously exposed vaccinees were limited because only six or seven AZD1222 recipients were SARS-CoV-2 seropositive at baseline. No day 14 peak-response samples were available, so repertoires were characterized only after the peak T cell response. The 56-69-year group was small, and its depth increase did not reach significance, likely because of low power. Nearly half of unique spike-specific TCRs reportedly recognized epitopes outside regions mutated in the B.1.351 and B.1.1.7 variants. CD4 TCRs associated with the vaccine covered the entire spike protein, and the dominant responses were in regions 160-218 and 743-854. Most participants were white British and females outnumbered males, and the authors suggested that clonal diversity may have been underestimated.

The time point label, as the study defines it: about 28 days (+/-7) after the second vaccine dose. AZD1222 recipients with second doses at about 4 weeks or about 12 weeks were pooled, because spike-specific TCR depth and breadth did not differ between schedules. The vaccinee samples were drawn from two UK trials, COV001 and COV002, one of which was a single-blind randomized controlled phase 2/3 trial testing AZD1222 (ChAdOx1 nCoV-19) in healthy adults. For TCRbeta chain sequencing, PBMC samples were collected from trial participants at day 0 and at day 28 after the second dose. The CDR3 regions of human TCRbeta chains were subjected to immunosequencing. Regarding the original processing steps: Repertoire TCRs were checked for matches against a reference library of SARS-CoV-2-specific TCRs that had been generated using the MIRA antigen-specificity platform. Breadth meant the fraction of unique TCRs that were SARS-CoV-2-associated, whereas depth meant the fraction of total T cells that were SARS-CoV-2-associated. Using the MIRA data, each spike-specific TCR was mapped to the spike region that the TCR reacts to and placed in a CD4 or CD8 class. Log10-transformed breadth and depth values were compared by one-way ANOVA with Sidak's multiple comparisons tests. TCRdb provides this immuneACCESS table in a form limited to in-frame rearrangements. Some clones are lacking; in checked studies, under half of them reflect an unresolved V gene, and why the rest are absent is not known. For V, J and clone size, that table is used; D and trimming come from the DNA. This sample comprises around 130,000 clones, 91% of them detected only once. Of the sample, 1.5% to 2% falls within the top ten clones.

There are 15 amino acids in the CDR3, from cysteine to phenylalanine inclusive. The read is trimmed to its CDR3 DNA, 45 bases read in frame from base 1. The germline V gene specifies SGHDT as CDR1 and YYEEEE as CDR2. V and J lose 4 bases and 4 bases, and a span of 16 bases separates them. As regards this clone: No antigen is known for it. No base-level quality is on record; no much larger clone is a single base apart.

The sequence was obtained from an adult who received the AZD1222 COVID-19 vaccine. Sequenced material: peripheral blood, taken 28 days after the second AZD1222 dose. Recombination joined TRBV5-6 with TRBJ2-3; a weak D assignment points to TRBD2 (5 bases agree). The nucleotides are TGTGCCAGCAGCGCCCGAGAGGGATTTGCAGATACGCAGTATTTT. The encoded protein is CASSAREGFADTQYF.